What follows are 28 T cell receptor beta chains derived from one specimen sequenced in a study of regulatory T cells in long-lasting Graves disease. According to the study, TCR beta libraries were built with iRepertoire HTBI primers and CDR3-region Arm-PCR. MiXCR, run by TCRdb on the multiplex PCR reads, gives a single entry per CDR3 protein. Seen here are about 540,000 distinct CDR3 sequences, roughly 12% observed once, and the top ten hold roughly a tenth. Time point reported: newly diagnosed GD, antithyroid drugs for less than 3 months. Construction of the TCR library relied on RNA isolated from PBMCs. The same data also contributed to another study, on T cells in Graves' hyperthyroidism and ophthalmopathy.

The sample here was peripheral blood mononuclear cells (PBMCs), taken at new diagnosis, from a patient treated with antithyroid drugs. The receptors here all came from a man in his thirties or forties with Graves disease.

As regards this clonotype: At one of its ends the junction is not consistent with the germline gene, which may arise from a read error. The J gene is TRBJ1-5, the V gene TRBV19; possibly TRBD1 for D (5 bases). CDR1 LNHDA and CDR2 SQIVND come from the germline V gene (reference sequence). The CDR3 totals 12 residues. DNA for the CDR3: TGCGCCAGCAACCAGGGTAACCAGCCCCAGCATTTT. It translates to CASNQGNQPQHF.

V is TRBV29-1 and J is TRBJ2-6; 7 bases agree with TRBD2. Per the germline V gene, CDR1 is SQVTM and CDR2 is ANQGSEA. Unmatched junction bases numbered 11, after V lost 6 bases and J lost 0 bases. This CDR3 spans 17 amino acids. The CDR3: CSVEGLAEHSGANVLTF. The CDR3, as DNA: TGCAGCGTGGAGGGCCTAGCGGAGCACTCTGGGGCCAACGTCCTGACTTTC. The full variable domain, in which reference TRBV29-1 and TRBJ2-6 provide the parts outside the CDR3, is SAVISQKPSRDICQRGTSLTIQCQVDSQVTMMFWYRQQPGQSLTLIATANQGSEATYESGFVIDKFPISRPNLTFSTLTVSNMSPEDSSIYLCSVEGLAEHSGANVLTFGAGSRLTVL.

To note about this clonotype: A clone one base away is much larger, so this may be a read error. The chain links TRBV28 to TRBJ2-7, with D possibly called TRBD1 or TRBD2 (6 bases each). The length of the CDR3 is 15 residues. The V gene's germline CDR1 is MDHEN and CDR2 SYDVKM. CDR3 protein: CASNLGTEGGYEQYF. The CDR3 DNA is TGTGCCAGCAATTTAGGTACGGAGGGGGGCTACGAGCAGTACTTC.

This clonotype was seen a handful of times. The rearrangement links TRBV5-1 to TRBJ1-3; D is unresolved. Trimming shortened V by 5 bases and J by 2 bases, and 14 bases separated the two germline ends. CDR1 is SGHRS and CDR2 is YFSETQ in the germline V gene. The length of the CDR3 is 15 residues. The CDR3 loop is CASSYESPTGNTIYF. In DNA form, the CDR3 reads TGCGCCAGCAGTTATGAGTCACCTACTGGAAACACCATATATTTT.

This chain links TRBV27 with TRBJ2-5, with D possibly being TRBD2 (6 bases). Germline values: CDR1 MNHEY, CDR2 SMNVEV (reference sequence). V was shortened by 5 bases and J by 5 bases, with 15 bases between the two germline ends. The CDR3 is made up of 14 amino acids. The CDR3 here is CASSTRGGMETQYF. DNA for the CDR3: TGTGCCAGCAGTACCCGAGGAGGGATGGAGACCCAGTACTTC.

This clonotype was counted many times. In nucleotides, the CDR3 is TGCAGCGTTGAAGATGCGGACAGGGCCTTCACAGATACGCAGTATTTT. Protein: CSVEDADRAFTDTQYF. The chain is built from TRBV29-1 and TRBJ2-3, with 8 bases identical to TRBD1. The J segment lost 2 bases and the V segment lost 0 bases, leaving 7 bases of the junction unmatched. CDR3 length: 16 amino acids. Germline V gives CDR1 SQVTM, CDR2 ANQGSEA.

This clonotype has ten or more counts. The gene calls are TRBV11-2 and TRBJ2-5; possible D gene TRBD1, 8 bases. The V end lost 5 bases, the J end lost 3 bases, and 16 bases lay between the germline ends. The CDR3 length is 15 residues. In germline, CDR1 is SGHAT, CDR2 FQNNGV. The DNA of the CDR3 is TGTGCCAGCAGCCCGTTACAGGGGGGGGAAGAGACCCAGTACTTC. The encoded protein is CASSPLQGGEETQYF.

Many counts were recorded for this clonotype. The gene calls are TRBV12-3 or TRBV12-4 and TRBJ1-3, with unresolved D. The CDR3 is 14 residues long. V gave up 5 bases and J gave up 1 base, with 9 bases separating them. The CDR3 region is CASSLHLSGNTIYF. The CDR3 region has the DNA TGTGCCAGCAGTCTTCACCTTTCTGGAAACACCATATATTTT.

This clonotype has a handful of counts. The chain's CDR3 is CASRGPQETQYF. DNA of the CDR3: TGTGCCAGCAGGGGCCCTCAAGAGACCCAGTACTTC. The V gene is TRBV12-3 or TRBV12-4, the J gene TRBJ2-5; D unclear. This CDR3 has 12 amino acids. V was cut by 6 bases and J by 2 bases, with 7 bases left in between.

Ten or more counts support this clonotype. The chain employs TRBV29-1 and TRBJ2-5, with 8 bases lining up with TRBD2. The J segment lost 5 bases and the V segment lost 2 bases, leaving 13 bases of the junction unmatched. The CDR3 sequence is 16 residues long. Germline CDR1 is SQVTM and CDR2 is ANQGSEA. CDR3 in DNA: TGCAGCGTTGAATCCATTAGCGGGACGAACAATGAGACCCAGTACTTC. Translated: CSVESISGTNNETQYF.

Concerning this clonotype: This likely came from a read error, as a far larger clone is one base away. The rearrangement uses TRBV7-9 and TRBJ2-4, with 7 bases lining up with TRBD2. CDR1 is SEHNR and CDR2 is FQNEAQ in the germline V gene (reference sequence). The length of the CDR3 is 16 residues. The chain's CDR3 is CASSLTGLAEYNEQSF. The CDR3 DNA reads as TGTGCCAGCAGCTTAACGGGTCTAGCGGAATACAATGAGCAGTCCTTC.

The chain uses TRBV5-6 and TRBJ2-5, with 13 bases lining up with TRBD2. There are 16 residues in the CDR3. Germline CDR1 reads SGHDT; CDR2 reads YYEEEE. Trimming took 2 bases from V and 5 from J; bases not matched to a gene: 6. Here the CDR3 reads CASSLWTSGRMETQYF. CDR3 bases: TGTGCCAGCAGCTTATGGACTAGCGGGAGAATGGAGACCCAGTACTTC.

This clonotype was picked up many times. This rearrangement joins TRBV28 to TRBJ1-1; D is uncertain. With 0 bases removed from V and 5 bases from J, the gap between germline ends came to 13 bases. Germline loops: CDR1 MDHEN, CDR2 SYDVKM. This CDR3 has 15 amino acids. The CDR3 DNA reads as TGTGCCAGCAGTTTATGGGGCCGGGGAGTTACTGAAGCTTTCTTT. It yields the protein CASSLWGRGVTEAFF.

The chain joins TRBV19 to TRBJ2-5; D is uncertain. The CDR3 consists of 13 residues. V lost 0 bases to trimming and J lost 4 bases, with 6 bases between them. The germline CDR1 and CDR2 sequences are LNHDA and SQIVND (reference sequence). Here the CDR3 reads CASSIEDGETQYF. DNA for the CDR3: TGTGCCAGTAGTATAGAGGACGGAGAGACCCAGTACTTC.

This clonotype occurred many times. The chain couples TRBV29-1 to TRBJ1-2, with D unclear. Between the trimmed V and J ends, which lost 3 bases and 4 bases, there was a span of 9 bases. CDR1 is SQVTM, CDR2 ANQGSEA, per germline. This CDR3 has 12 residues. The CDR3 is CSVDRIGYGYTF. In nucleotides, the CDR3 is TGCAGCGTTGACAGAATAGGCTATGGCTACACCTTC.

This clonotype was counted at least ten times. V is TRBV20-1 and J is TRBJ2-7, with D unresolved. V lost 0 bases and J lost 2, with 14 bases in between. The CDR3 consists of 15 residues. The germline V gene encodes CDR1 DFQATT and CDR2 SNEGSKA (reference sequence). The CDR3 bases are TGCAGTGCTAGAGATCCCTCAGGAGTTCCCTACGAGCAGTACTTC. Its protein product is CSARDPSGVPYEQYF.

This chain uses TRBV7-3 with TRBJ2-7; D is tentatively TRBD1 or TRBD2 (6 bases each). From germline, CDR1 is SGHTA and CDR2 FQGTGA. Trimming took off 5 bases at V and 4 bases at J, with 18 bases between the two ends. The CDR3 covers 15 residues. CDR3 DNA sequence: TGTGCCAGCAGCCGCGACGGAGGGGGTGGATACGAGCAGTACTTC. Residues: CASSRDGGGGYEQYF.

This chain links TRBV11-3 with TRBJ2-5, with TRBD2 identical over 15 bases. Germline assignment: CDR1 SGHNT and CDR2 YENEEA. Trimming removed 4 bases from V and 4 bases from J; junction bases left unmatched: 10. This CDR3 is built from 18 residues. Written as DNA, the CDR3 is TGTGCCAGCAGCTCAACCGGTGGACTAGCGGGAGGGCCAGAGACCCAGTACTTC. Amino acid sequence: CASSSTGGLAGGPETQYF.

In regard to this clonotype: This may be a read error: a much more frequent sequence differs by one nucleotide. The CDR3 DNA reads as TGTGCCAGCAGCTGGCTGGGGATTGAAGCTTTCTTT. It specifies CASSWLGIEAFF. V usage is TRBV7-8 and J usage is TRBJ1-1; D not resolved. Trimming took off 4 bases at V and 7 bases at J, with 10 bases between the two ends. Germline CDR1 is SGHVS and CDR2 is FQNEAQ. This CDR3 has 12 residues.

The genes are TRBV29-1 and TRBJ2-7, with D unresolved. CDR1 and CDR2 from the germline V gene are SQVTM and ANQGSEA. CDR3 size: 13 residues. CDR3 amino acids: CIATLGPSYEQYF. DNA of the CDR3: TGCATCGCGACTTTAGGCCCTTCCTACGAGCAGTACTTC.

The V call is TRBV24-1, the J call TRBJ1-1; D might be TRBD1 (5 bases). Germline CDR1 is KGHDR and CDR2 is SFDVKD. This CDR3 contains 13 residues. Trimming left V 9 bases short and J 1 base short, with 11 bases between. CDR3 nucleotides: TGTGCCACCGCGGGGGGAAGGAACACTGAAGCTTTCTTT. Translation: CATAGGRNTEAFF.

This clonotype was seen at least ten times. The CDR3 protein is CSASGGGIGTDTQYF. The DNA of the CDR3 is TGCAGTGCCTCGGGGGGCGGGATTGGCACAGATACGCAGTATTTT. The rearrangement uses TRBV20-1 and TRBJ2-3; perhaps TRBD2 as D (7 bases). Per germline, CDR1 DFQATT and CDR2 SNEGSKA (reference sequence). Trimming removed 6 bases at V and 1 base at J, with 17 bases between. This CDR3 comprises 15 residues.

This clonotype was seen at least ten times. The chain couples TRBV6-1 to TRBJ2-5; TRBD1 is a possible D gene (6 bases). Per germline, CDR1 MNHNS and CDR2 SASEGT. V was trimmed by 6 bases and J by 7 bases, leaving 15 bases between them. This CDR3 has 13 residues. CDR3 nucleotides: TGTGCCAGCAGACTTGCAGGGGCGGGGACCCAGTACTTC. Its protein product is CASRLAGAGTQYF.

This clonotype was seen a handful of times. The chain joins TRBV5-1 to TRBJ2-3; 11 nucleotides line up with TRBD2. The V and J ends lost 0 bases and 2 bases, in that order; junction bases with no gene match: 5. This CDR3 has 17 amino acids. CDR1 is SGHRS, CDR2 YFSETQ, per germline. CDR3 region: CASSLGLAGFNTDTQYF. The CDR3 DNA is TGCGCCAGCAGCTTGGGACTAGCGGGATTCAACACAGATACGCAGTATTTT.

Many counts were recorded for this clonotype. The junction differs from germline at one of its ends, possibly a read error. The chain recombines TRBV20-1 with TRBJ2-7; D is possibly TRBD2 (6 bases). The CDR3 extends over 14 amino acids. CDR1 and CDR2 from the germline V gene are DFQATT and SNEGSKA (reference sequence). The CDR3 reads CSARAAGGSYEQYF. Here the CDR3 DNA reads TGCAGTGCCAGAGCAGCGGGTGGCTCCTACGAGCAGTACTTC.

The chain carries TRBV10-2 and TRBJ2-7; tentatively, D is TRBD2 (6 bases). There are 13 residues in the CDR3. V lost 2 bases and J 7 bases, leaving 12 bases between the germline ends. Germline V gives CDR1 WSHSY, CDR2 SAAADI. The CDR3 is CASSEASAGEQYF. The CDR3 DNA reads TGCGCCAGCAGTGAGGCTAGCGCAGGGGAGCAGTACTTC.

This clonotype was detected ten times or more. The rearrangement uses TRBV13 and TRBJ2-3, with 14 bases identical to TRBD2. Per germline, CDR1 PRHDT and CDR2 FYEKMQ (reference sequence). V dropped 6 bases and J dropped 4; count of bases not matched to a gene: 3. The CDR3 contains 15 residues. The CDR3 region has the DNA TGTGCCAGCAGGACTAGCGGGAGGGCGGCAGATACGCAGTATTTT. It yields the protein CASRTSGRAADTQYF.

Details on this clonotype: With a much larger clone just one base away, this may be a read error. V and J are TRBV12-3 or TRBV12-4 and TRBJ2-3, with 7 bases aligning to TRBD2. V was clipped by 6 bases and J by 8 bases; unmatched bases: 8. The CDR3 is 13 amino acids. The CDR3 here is CASSTTSFGTQYF. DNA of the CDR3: TGTGCCAGCAGCACGACTAGCTTCGGTACGCAGTATTTT.